This T cell receptor beta chain is drawn from a study of cytomegalovirus exposure and HLA in healthy donors. Primers: 60 Vbeta forward and 13 Jbeta reverse. The table came from immunoSEQ multiplex PCR; TCRdb's copy has only in-frame clones and leaves some out. The sample lists about 120,000 clones; about three quarters were seen once. The specimen was PBMCs. The sequence was obtained from a woman between 35 and 50 years old in good health and CMV-seronegative.

The CDR3 loop reads CASSFLGRDSSGNTIYF. The CDR3 nucleotides read TGTGCCAGCAGTTTTTTGGGTAGGGACAGCTCTGGAAACACCATATATTTT. V and J are TRBV28 and TRBJ1-3, with 7 bases identical to TRBD1. The CDR3 has 17 amino acids. Germline CDR1 MDHEN, CDR2 SYDVKM. Trimming cost V 3 bases and J 0 bases; bases outside gene matches: 8.